This record concerns one TCR beta chain sequence. Its antigen is unknown. This specimen belongs to a study of cytomegalovirus exposure and HLA in healthy donors. Broader study findings: Using the classifier, cytomegalovirus status was reportedly diagnosed with high specificity and sensitivity.

Between the trimmed V and J ends, which lost 4 bases and 8 bases, there was a span of 18 bases. From germline, CDR1 is GTSNPN and CDR2 SVGIG (reference sequence). This CDR3 has 14 amino acids. The data were produced by immunoSEQ multiplex PCR, yet TCRdb's version contains in-frame clones alone and is incomplete. The sample comprises hundreds of thousands of clones, roughly 85% of which are singletons, and around 5.6% rests with the top ten. The J gene is TRBJ1-3, the V gene TRBV30; D is unresolved. The sequence was obtained from a woman younger than 30 in good health and CMV-seronegative. Sequencing used PBMCs. The CDR3 region has the DNA TGTGCCTGGAAGTCTTGGGAAGCCTGGGACACCATATATTTT. The encoded protein is CAWKSWEAWDTIYF.